Each of the 30 T cell receptor beta chains below was sequenced from the same sample in a study of shared clonotypes between healthy human individuals (dated by TCRdb to about 2020). Libraries were constructed by the immunoSEQ multiplex PCR assay. Here the immuneACCESS table is served through TCRdb, limited to in-frame sequences with V and J called. Missing clones are a known gap in these copies; in checked studies unresolved V genes cover under half, and the rest lacks a known reason. Recorded for this sample are roughly 2,300,000 clones; less than 95% of them occurred a single time. The biggest ten clones account for roughly 0.34% of the sample. Sequenced sample: naive CD4+ T cells from PBMCs. The sample's cell subset or site, from its label and the paper: CD45RA+ positively selected. The receptors shown here come from a man between 18 and 35 years old in good health. Some clones in this sample may be carry-over from other donors' samples.

Only one count was recorded for this clone. CDR3: CASTDRNTGELFF. The CDR3 DNA is TGTGCCAGTACAGACAGGAACACCGGGGAGCTGTTTTTT. This rearrangement joins TRBV19 to TRBJ2-2; D possibly corresponds to TRBD1 (5 bases). The CDR3 is made up of 13 amino acids. The germline V gene encodes CDR1 LNHDA and CDR2 SQIVND (reference sequence). Between the trimmed V and J ends, which lost 7 bases and 1 base, there was a span of 7 bases.

The rearrangement uses TRBV2 and TRBJ1-4; 7 nucleotides match TRBD1. The CDR3 extends over 15 amino acids. The V segment lost 6 bases and the J segment 3 bases; nucleotides outside the gene matches: 7. Germline V gives CDR1 SNHLY, CDR2 FYNNEI. The CDR3 region is CASRAGQVANEKLFF. For the CDR3, the DNA is TGTGCCAGCAGGGCCGGACAGGTGGCTAATGAAAAACTGTTTTTT.

This sequence joins TRBV27 and TRBJ2-7; tentative D call: TRBD2 (5 bases). CDR1 and CDR2 (germline): MNHEY, SMNVEV (reference sequence). Between the trimmed V and J ends, which lost 10 bases and 6 bases, there was a span of 19 bases. This CDR3 comprises 13 residues. The CDR3 here is CATGLGVGGEQYF. CDR3 nucleotides: TGTGCCACCGGGTTGGGAGTGGGCGGCGAGCAGTACTTC.

The J gene is TRBJ2-7, the V gene TRBV5-4; D is possibly TRBD1 or TRBD2 (5 bases each). V lost 4 bases and J lost 4, with 18 bases in between. The CDR3 loop spans 15 amino acids. Germline CDR1 and CDR2: SGHNT and YYREEE (reference sequence). The CDR3 sequence: CASSPRGANRYEQYF. CDR3 nucleotides: TGTGCCAGCAGCCCCCGAGGGGCAAACCGGTACGAGCAGTACTTC. The whole variable domain, filled in from reference TRBV5-4 and TRBJ2-7, reads ETGVTQSPTHLIKTRGQQVTLRCSSQSGHNTVSWYQQALGQGPQFIFQYYREEENGRGNFPPRFSGLQFPNYSSELNVNALELDDSALYLCASSPRGANRYEQYFGPGTRLTVT.

In its sample, this clone was seen once. CDR3: CSARRSEQFF. CDR3 sequence (DNA): TGCAGTGCTAGGAGGTCTGAGCAGTTCTTC. V and J are TRBV20-1 and TRBJ2-1; D is ambiguous. The germline gives CDR1 DFQATT, CDR2 SNEGSKA (reference sequence). This CDR3 is 10 amino acids long. Deletions cut 3 bases from V and 9 bases from J, with 6 bases between.

The CDR3, as DNA: TGCGCCAGCAGCTTTACTAGCGCTATCTCCTACAATGAGCAGTTCTTC. This sequence encodes CASSFTSAISYNEQFF. J is TRBJ2-1 and V is TRBV5-1, with 7 bases identical to TRBD2. The ends lost 2 bases at V and 0 bases at J; junction bases unmatched: 5. The CDR3 loop spans 16 amino acids. Germline V CDR1 and CDR2: SGHRS, YFSETQ. The full variable domain, rest sourced from reference TRBV5-1 and TRBJ2-1, is KAGVTQTPRYLIKTRGQQVTLSCSPISGHRSVSWYQQTPGQGLQFLFEYFSETQRNKGNFPGRFSGRQFSNSRSEMNVSTLELGDSALYLCASSFTSAISYNEQFFGPGTRLTVL.

This sequence joins TRBV21-1 and TRBJ1-4. TRBV21-1 is deemed a pseudogene. CDR3 size: 14 residues. CDR3 coding DNA: TGTGCCAGCAGCAAAGGGTGGCTAAATGAAAAACTGTTTTTT. As protein: CASSKGWLNEKLFF.

V gene TRBV11-3 combines with J gene TRBJ2-1; 8 bases are a match to TRBD2. This CDR3 is built from 12 residues. Trimming took 1 base from V and 12 from J; bases not matched to a gene: 2. The germline gives CDR1 SGHNT, CDR2 YENEEA. The chain's CDR3 is CASSLGAGGQFF. CDR3 nucleotides: TGTGCCAGCAGCTTAGGCGCGGGAGGGCAGTTCTTC.

The V and J genes are TRBV9 and TRBJ1-1; TRBD1 might be the D (5 bases). This CDR3 is 15 amino acids long. V gave up 0 bases and J gave up 4 bases, with 13 bases separating them. Germline V gene sequence: CDR1 SGDLS, CDR2 YYNGEE. For the CDR3, the DNA is TGTGCCAGCAGCGTAGCGGGGTGGGGGGGCACTGAAGCTTTCTTT. Translated: CASSVAGWGGTEAFF.

This chain joins TRBV28 and TRBJ2-7, with D hard to call. The CDR3 runs to 14 residues. V lost 3 bases and J lost 4, with 13 bases in between. The germline gives CDR1 MDHEN, CDR2 SYDVKM. Here the CDR3 reads CASSFPPEKYEQYF. The CDR3 bases are TGTGCCAGCAGTTTCCCGCCGGAGAAATACGAGCAGTACTTC.

This clone was seen once. The rearrangement joins TRBV5-1 to TRBJ2-7, with 7 bases lining up with TRBD1. The CDR3 totals 14 residues. With V trimmed by 2 bases and J by 7 bases, 9 bases remained unmatched. Germline assignment: CDR1 SGHRS and CDR2 YFSETQ. CDR3 sequence: CASSFSTGEREQYF. The CDR3 DNA reads TGCGCCAGCAGCTTTAGTACAGGGGAGAGGGAGCAGTACTTC.

The gene calls are TRBV2 and TRBJ2-5; 7 positions match TRBD2. The germline gives CDR1 SNHLY, CDR2 FYNNEI. This CDR3 is built from 14 residues. With 3 bases clipped from V and 2 bases from J, the junction kept 3 bases outside the gene matches. CDR3 nucleotides: TGTGCCAGCAGTGATTGGGAGGGACAAGAGACCCAGTACTTC. The encoded protein is CASSDWEGQETQYF.

The chain carries TRBV28 and TRBJ2-7; 14 nucleotides match TRBD2. This CDR3 is built from 16 residues. Per germline, CDR1 MDHEN and CDR2 SYDVKM. The ends lost 7 bases at V and 6 bases at J; junction bases unmatched: 11. CDR3 sequence: CASKMGLAGVLGEQYF. The CDR3 coding sequence is TGTGCCAGCAAGATGGGACTAGCGGGAGTCTTAGGCGAGCAGTACTTC.

The chain is built from TRBV9 and TRBJ2-5; 10 nucleotides line up with TRBD1. The length of the CDR3 is 14 residues. The V and J ends lost 3 bases and 4 bases, in that order; junction bases with no gene match: 3. CDR1 and CDR2 from the germline V gene are SGDLS and YYNGEE. DNA of the CDR3: TGTGCCAGCAGCGGGACAGGGGGAGTAGAGACCCAGTACTTC. Translating gives CASSGTGGVETQYF.

The chain carries TRBV27 and TRBJ2-2; TRBD1 matches 7 bases. Germline trimming cut 6 bases from V and 0 bases from J; bases unmatched to any gene: 7. Per the germline V gene, CDR1 is MNHEY and CDR2 is SMNVEV (reference sequence). This CDR3 comprises 16 residues. The CDR3 coding sequence is TGTGCCAGCAGGCTAGGGGGACAGCCGAACACCGGGGAGCTGTTTTTT. It yields the protein CASRLGGQPNTGELFF.

The genes are TRBV28 and TRBJ1-2, with 8 bases identical to TRBD1. This CDR3 contains 14 residues. Germline loops: CDR1 MDHEN, CDR2 SYDVKM. The J segment lost 2 bases and the V segment lost 5 bases, leaving 4 bases of the junction unmatched. The DNA for the CDR3 is TGTGCCAGCAGTACTGACAGGGGCAACTATGGCTACACCTTC. This encodes CASSTDRGNYGYTF.

The chain couples TRBV18 to TRBJ1-5; D uncertain. Between the trimmed V and J ends, which lost 3 bases and 1 base, there was a span of 10 bases. This CDR3 is built from 15 residues. Germline assignment: CDR1 KGHSH and CDR2 LQKENI. CDR3: CASSPGRMSNQPQHF. The DNA of the CDR3 is TGTGCCAGCTCACCCGGGCGGATGAGCAATCAGCCCCAGCATTTT. Based on the CDR3 plus reference TRBV18 and TRBJ1-5, the full variable domain is NAGVMQNPRHLVRRRGQEARLRCSPMKGHSHVYWYRQLPEEGLKFMVYLQKENIIDESGMPKERFSAEFPKEGPSILRIQQVVRGDSAAYFCASSPGRMSNQPQHFGDGTRLSIL.

Note on this clone: The same CDR3 also results from other DNA sequences found in this sample. The genes are TRBV2 and TRBJ2-1; 8 bases fit TRBD1. V gave up 3 bases and J gave up 7 bases; unmatched junction bases: 5. Germline V gene sequence: CDR1 SNHLY, CDR2 FYNNEI. There are 14 residues in the CDR3. CDR3 amino acids: CASSDQGAGNEQFF. In DNA, the CDR3 is TGTGCCAGCAGTGATCAGGGGGCAGGAAATGAGCAGTTCTTC.

This chain links TRBV4-1 with TRBJ2-1; tentative D call: TRBD2 (6 bases). Germline loops: CDR1 MGHRA, CDR2 YSYEKL. The CDR3 extends over 15 amino acids. V was cut by 4 bases and J by 0 bases, with 10 bases left in between. CDR3 in amino acids: CASSLRESSYNEQFF. The CDR3 DNA follows: TGCGCCAGCAGCCTTCGGGAGAGCTCCTACAATGAGCAGTTCTTC.

The chain uses TRBV5-1 and TRBJ2-1; TRBD2 aligns across 9 bases. CDR3 length equals 19 residues. The V gene end was trimmed by 0 bases and the J gene end by 2 bases; junction bases not matched to a gene: 12. CDR1 and CDR2 from the germline V gene are SGHRS and YFSETQ. CDR3 DNA sequence: TGCGCCAGCAGCTTGGATTTACGGGCGGGAGGGCCTGCCTACAATGAGCAGTTCTTC. Translated: CASSLDLRAGGPAYNEQFF.

The V call is TRBV5-4, the J call TRBJ1-1, with D tentatively TRBD1 (5 bases). V shed 3 bases and J shed 1 base, with 16 bases lying between them. The CDR3 contains 16 residues. Germline V gene lookup returns CDR1 SGHNT and CDR2 YYREEE (reference sequence). CDR3 in amino acids: CASSSVPGGRNTEAFF. The CDR3 DNA sequence: TGTGCCAGCAGCTCCGTCCCGGGGGGGAGGAACACTGAAGCTTTCTTT.

CDR3 region: CASSERTGTGEEKLFF. The CDR3 DNA reads TGTGCCAGCAGCGAACGGACCGGGACAGGGGAGGAAAAACTGTTTTTT. The chain employs TRBV7-8 and TRBJ1-4; 10 bases align to TRBD1. The CDR3 is 16 residues long. Trimming at V came to 5 bases and at J to 8 bases, leaving 11 bases not matched to a gene. Germline V lookup: CDR1 SGHVS, CDR2 FQNEAQ.

This chain connects TRBV25-1 to TRBJ2-5; possibly TRBD1 or TRBD2 for D (5 bases each). CDR1 and CDR2 from the germline V gene are MGHDK and SYGVNS. Trimming stripped 2 bases from V and 5 bases from J, with 12 bases between. The CDR3 is made up of 14 amino acids. The CDR3 sequence is CASSEGAAGETQYF. The CDR3, as DNA: TGTGCCAGCAGTGAAGGGGCCGCGGGTGAGACCCAGTACTTC.

The rearrangement joins TRBV12-5 to TRBJ2-2; 10 nucleotides match TRBD1. This CDR3 contains 19 residues. Losses at the gene ends were 3 bases for V and 3 bases for J; bases not matched to a gene: 13. Germline values: CDR1 LGHNT, CDR2 FRNRAP. The CDR3: CASGLRIRPGQGHTGELFF. CDR3 bases: TGTGCTAGTGGTTTACGGATTCGCCCGGGACAGGGGCACACCGGGGAGCTGTTTTTT.

The V gene is TRBV5-1, the J gene TRBJ2-5; TRBD2 aligns across 7 bases. The length of the CDR3 is 12 residues. V dropped 3 bases and J dropped 7; count of bases not matched to a gene: 3. Per germline, CDR1 SGHRS and CDR2 YFSETQ. CDR3 sequence (DNA): TGCGCCAGCAGCTCGACTAGCTCGACCCAGTACTTC. Its protein is CASSSTSSTQYF.

The sample holds one count of this clone. This chain's CDR3 is CASSVLAKNEQFF. The CDR3 nucleotides are TGTGCCAGCAGCGTACTAGCGAAAAATGAGCAGTTCTTC. The chain uses TRBV9 and TRBJ2-1; D may be TRBD2 (6 bases). CDR3 length: 13 residues. CDR1 SGDLS and CDR2 YYNGEE come from the germline V gene. Between the trimmed V and J ends, which lost 1 base and 7 bases, there was a span of 9 bases.

V and J are TRBV11-3 and TRBJ2-7, with 8 bases identical to TRBD1. From germline, CDR1 is SGHNT and CDR2 YENEEA. The CDR3 length is 15 residues. After removal of 5 bases from V and 2 bases from J, the junction contained 8 bases not matched to a gene. The CDR3 region has the DNA TGTGCCAGCAGCGCAGCCGGGACAGGCGCCTACGAGCAGTACTTC. It encodes CASSAAGTGAYEQYF.

The chain is built from TRBV18 and TRBJ2-1; D gene unclear. V gave up 5 bases and J gave up 5 bases, with 10 bases separating them. The CDR3 spans 13 residues. Germline CDR1 reads KGHSH; CDR2 reads LQKENI. Here the CDR3 reads CASSGSVNNEQFF. CDR3 DNA: TGTGCCAGCTCAGGCTCAGTAAACAATGAGCAGTTCTTC.

The chain joins TRBV14 to TRBJ2-5; 7 nucleotides line up with TRBD1. Germline lookup yields CDR1 SGHDN and CDR2 FVKESK. This CDR3 has 13 residues. J was trimmed by 5 bases and V by 10 bases; bases with no gene match: 10. The CDR3 coding sequence is TGTGCCACCACGGGACAGCCCGGGGAGACCCAGTACTTC. Translation: CATTGQPGETQYF.

This clone was observed a single time. This chain uses TRBV9 with TRBJ2-1, with 7 bases aligning to TRBD2. Looked up from germline, CDR1 is SGDLS and CDR2 is YYNGEE. The length of the CDR3 is 16 residues. Trimming at V came to 3 bases and at J to 6 bases, leaving 12 bases not matched to a gene. The CDR3 here is CASSARLASLFNEQFF. In DNA form, the CDR3 reads TGTGCCAGCAGCGCCCGACTAGCCAGTTTGTTCAATGAGCAGTTCTTC.